These T cell receptor beta chains were read from a single sample in a study of blood T cell repertoires in COVID-19. Clones were read by immunoSEQ multiplex PCR, and TCRdb kept only the in-frame ones, dropping some. Here the sample spans tens of thousands of clones, about 85% being singletons. Specimen: peripheral blood. These TCRs come from a human donor in a cohort sampled during active COVID-19. Each CDR3 is given with its conserved first and last residue. A D gene is named only where the DNA matches it firmly. Expanded clones are given a class, and other clones once, few, many or no size at all.

TGTGCCAGCAGTGACCTAGCGGGGGGGAGAGAGACCCAGTACTTC	CASSDLAGGRETQYF	once	TRBV6-1	TRBJ2-5	TRBD2
TGTGCCAGCAGGGGGTGGGGGGGAAGGAACACTGAAGCTTTCTTT	CASRGWGGRNTEAFF	once	TRBV6-5	TRBJ1-1	NA
TGTGCCAGCAGCGTGGCTAGCGGGGTGGGAGATACGCAGTATTTT	CASSVASGVGDTQYF	NA	TRBV9	TRBJ2-3	TRBD2
TGTGCCAGCAGCTTAAACGCCGAGGTCGATACGCAGTATTTT	CASSLNAEVDTQYF	NA	TRBV7-2	TRBJ2-3	NA
TGTGCCAGCAGTGAAAGAGCGGGGGCCGCATCATATACGCAGTATTTT	CASSERAGAASYTQYF	NA	TRBV6-4	TRBJ2-3	TRBD2
TGTGCCATCAGTGGATCGGACAGGGTATCCTACGAGCAGTACTTC	CAISGSDRVSYEQYF	NA	TRBV10-3	TRBJ2-7	TRBD1
TGTGCCAGCAGTTACGTTCGGGCCGGGGAGCTGTTTTTT	CASSYVRAGELFF	few	TRBV6-6	TRBJ2-2	NA
TGTGCCAGCACACCAGGGGCTTCACCCCTCCACTTT	CASTPGASPLHF	NA	TRBV12-3/TRBV12-4	TRBJ1-6	NA
TGTGCCAGTAGAGGGGCCGCTTATCAGCCCCAGCATTTT	CASRGAAYQPQHF	few	TRBV19	TRBJ1-5	NA
TGCGCCAGCAGCCAAGATGTAGCGGGAGACACAGATACGCAGTATTTT	CASSQDVAGDTDTQYF	NA	TRBV4-3	TRBJ2-3	TRBD2
TGTGCCAGCAGCTCCGAGGGAGGGTACTACGAGCAGTACTTC	CASSSEGGYYEQYF	NA	TRBV7-9	TRBJ2-7	TRBD2
TGTGCCAGCAGTTACGCAGACAGCAGCTATGAAGCTTTCTTT	CASSYADSSYEAFF	NA	TRBV6-5	TRBJ1-1	NA